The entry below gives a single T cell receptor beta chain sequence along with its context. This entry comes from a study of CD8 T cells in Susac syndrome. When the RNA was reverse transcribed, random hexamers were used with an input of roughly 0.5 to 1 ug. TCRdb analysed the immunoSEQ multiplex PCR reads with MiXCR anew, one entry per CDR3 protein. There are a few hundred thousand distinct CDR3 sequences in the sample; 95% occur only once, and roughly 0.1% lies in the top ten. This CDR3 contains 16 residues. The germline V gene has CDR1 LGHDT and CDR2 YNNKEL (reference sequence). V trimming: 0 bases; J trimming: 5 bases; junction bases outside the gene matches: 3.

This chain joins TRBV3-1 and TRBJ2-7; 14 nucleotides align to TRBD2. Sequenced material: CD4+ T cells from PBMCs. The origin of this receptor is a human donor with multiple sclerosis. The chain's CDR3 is CASSQDRLAGGHEQYF. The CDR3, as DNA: TGTGCCAGCAGCCAAGATAGACTAGCGGGAGGGCACGAGCAGTACTTC.